The text below deals with one TCR beta chain. Its antigen is not known. Primers: 60 Vbeta forward and 13 Jbeta reverse. Profiling relied on immunoSEQ multiplex PCR, and the TCRdb table lists in-frame clones only, not all of them. The data show about 150,000 clones, with approximately 80% seen just once and about 2.5% held by the top ten. The data belong to a study of cytomegalovirus exposure and HLA in healthy donors. Broader study findings: Indistinguishability led to the exclusion of some V segments, TRBV6-2 and TRBV6-3 included. Being productive about 90% or about 30% of the time was typical of most TCR beta V segments in an earlier analysis. In all likelihood, a cluster of highly shared sequence variants was a sequencing artifact.

V gave up 6 bases and J gave up 10 bases; unmatched junction bases: 18. The CDR3 has 17 residues. CDR1 is SNHLY, CDR2 FYNNEI, per germline. Sequencing used PBMCs. This chain joins TRBV2 and TRBJ2-1, with 10 bases aligning to TRBD2. The TCR sequence derives from a boy younger than 10 in good health and CMV-seronegative. The CDR3 is CASSGYGTSEGGHEQFF. CDR3 nucleotides: TGTGCCAGCAGCGGATACGGGACTAGCGAAGGCGGACACGAGCAGTTCTTC.